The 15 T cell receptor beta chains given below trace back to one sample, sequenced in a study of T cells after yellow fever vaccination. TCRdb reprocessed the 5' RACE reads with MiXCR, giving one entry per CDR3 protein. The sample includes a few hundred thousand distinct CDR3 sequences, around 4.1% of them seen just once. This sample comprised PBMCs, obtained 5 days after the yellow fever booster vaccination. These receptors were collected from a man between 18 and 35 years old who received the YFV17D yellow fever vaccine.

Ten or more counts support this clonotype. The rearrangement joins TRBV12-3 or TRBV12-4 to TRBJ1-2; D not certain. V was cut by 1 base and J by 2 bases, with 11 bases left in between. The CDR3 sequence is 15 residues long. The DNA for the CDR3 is TGTGCCAGCAGTTTAGGATTTTCGGGAAACTATGGCTACACCTTC. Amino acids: CASSLGFSGNYGYTF.

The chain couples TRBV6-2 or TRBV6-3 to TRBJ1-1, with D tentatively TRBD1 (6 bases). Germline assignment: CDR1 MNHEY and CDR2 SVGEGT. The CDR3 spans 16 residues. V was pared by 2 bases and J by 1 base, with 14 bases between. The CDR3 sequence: CASSYAAGETNTEAFF. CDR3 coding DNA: TGTGCCAGCAGTTACGCGGCAGGGGAAACGAACACTGAAGCTTTCTTT.

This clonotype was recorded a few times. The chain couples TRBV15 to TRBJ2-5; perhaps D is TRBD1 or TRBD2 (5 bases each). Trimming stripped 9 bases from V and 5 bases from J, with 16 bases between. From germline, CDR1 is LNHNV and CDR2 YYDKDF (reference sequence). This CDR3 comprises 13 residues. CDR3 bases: TGTGCCACAAGAGAGAGGGGAATGGAGACCCAGTACTTC. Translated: CATRERGMETQYF.

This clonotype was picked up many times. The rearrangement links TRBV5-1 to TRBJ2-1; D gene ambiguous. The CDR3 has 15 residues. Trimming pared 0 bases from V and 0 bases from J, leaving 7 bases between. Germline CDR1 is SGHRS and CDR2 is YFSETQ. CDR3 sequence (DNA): TGCGCCAGCAGCTTGGCGGCAGGCTCCTACAATGAGCAGTTCTTC. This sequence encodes CASSLAAGSYNEQFF.

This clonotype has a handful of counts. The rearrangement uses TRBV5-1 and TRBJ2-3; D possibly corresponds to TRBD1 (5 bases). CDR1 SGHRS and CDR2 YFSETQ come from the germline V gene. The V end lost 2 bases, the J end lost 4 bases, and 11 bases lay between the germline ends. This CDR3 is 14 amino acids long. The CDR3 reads CASSFDSRSDTQYF. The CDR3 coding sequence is TGCGCCAGCAGCTTCGACAGTCGCTCAGATACGCAGTATTTT.

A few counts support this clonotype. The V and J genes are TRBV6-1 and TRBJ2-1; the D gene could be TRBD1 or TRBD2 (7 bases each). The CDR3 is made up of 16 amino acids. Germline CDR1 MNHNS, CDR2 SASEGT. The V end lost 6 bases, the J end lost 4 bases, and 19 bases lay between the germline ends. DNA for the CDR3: TGTGCCAGCAGGCCAACCTCAGGGGGAGGGTACAATGAGCAGTTCTTC. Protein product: CASRPTSGGGYNEQFF.

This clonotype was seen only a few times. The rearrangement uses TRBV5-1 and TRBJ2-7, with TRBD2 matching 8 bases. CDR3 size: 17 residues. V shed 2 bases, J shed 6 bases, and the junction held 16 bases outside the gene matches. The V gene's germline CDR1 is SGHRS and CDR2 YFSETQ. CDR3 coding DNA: TGCGCCAGCAGCTTCCCCCCGGCGGGGGGCGCAGTGGCCGAGCAGTACTTC. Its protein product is CASSFPPAGGAVAEQYF.

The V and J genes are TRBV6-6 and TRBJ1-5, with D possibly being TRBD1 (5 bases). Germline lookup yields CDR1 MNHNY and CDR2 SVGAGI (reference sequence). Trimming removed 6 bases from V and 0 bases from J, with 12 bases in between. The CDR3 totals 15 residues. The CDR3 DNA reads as TGTGCCAGCAGCCACGGGGGATATAGCAATCAGCCCCAGCATTTT. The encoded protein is CASSHGGYSNQPQHF.

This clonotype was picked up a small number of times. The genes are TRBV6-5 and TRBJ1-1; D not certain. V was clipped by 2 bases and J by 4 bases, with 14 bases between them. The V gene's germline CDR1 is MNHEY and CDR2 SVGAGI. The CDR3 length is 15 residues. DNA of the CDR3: TGTGCCAGCAGTTACGGTCTCCGGTATAGCACTGAAGCTTTCTTT. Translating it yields CASSYGLRYSTEAFF.

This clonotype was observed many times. CDR3 nucleotide sequence: TGCGCCAGCGCCACGACTAGAGGGGTGCGGATCTACAATGAGCAGTTCTTC. This codes for CASATTRGVRIYNEQFF. The rearrangement uses TRBV5-1 and TRBJ2-1, with D perhaps matching TRBD2 (6 bases). V lost 7 bases, J lost 3 bases, and 23 bases lay in between. CDR1 and CDR2 from the germline V gene are SGHRS and YFSETQ. The CDR3 runs to 17 residues.

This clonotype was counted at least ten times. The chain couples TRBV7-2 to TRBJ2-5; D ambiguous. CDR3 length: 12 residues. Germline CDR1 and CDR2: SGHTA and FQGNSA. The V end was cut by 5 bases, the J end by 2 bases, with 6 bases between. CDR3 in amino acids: CASSLLQETQYF. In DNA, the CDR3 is TGTGCCAGCAGCCTTTTACAAGAGACCCAGTACTTC. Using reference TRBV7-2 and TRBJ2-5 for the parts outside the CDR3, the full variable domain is GAGVSQSPSNKVTEKGKDVELRCDPISGHTALYWYRQSLGQGLEFLIYFQGNSAPDKSGLPSDRFSAERTGGSVSTLTIQRTQQEDSAVYLCASSLLQETQYFGPGTRLLVL.

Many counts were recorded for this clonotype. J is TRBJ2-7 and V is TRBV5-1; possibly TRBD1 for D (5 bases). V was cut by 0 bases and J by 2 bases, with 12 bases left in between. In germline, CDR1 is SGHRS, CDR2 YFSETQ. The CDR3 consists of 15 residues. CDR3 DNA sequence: TGCGCCAGCAGCTTGGCCCGGGCAGGGACCTACGAGCAGTACTTC. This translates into CASSLARAGTYEQYF.

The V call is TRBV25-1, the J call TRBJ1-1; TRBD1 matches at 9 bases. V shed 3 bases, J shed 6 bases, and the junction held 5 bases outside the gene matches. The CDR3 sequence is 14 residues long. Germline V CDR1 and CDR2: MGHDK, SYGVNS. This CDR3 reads CASSEGTGWSEAFF. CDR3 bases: TGTGCCAGCAGTGAGGGGACAGGGTGGTCTGAAGCTTTCTTT.

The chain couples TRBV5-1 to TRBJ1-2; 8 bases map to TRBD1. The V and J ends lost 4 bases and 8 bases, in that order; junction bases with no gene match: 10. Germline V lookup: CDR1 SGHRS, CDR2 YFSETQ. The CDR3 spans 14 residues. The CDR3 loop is CASSQTGAASGYTF. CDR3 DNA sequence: TGCGCCAGCAGCCAGACAGGGGCGGCCTCGGGCTACACCTTC.

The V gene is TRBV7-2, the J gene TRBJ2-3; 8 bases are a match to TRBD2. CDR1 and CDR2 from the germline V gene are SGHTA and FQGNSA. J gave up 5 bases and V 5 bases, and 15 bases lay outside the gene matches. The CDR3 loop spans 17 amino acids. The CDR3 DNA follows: TGTGCCAGCAGCCCAGCGGGGAGACGGGGGGGCGGAGATACGCAGTATTTT. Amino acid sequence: CASSPAGRRGGGDTQYF.